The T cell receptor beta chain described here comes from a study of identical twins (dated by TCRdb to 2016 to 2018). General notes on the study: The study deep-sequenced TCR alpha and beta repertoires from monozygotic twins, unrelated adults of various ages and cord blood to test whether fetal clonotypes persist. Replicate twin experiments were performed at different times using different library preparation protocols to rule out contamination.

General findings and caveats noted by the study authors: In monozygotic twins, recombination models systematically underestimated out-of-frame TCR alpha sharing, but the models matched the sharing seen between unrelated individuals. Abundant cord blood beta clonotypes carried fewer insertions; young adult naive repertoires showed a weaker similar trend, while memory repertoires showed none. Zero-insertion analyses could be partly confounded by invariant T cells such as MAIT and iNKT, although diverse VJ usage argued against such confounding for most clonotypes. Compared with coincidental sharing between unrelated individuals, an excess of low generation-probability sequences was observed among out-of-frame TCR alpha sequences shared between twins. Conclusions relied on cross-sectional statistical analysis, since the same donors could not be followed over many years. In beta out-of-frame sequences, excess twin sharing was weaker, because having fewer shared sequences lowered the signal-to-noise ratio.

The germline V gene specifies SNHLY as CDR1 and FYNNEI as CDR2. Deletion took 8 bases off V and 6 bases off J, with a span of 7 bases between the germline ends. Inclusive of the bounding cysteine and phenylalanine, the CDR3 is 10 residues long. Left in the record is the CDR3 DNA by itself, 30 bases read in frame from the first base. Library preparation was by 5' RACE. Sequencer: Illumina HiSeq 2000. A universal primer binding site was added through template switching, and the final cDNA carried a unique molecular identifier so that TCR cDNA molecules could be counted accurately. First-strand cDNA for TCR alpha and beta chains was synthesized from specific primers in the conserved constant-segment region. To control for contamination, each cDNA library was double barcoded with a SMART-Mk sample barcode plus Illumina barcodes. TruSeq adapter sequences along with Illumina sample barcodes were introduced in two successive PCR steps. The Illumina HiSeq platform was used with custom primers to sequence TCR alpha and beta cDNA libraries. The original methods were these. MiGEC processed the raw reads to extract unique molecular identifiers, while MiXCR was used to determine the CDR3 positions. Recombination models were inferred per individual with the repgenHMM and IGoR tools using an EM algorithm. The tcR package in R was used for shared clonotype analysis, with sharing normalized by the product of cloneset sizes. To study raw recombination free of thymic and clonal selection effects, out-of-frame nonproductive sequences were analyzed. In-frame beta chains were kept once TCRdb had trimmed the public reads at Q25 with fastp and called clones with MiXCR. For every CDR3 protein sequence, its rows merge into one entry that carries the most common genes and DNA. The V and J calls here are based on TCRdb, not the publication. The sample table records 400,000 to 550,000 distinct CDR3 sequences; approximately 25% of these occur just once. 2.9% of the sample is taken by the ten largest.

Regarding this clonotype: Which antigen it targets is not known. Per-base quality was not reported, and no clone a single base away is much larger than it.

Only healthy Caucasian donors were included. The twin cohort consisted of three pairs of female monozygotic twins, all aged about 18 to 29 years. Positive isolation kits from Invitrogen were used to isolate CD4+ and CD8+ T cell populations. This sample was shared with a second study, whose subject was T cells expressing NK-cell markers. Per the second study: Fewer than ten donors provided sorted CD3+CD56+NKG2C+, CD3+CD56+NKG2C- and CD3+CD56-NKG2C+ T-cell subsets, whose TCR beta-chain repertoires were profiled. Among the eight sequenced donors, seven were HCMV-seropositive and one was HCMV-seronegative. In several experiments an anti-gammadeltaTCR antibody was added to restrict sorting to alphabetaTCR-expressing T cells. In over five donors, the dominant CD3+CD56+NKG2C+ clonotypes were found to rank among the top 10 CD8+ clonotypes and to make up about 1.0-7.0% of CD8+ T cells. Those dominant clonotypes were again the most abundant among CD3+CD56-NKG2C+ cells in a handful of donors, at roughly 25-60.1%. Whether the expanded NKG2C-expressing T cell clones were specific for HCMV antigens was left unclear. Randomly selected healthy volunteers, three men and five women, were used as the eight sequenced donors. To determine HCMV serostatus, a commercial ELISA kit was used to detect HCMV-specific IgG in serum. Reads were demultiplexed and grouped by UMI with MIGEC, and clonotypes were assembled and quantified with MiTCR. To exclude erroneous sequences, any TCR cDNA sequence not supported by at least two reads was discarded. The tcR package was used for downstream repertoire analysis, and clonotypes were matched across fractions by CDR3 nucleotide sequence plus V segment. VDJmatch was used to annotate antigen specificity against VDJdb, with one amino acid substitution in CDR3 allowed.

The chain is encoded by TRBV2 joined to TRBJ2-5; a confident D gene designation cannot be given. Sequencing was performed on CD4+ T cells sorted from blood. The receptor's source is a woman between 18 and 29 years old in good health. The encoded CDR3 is CASAHQTQYF. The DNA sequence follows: TGTGCCAGCGCCCACCAGACCCAGTACTTC.